Each of the 28 T cell receptor beta chains below was sequenced from the same sample in a study of beta chain features in type 1 diabetes. Study-wide results and limits: For Type 1 diabetes patients, all four CD4+ subsets carried TCRB CDR3s that were moderately but significantly shorter.

These receptors have no known antigen. Sequenced material consisted of expressed TCRB transcripts (all of the isolated RNA was reverse transcribed). Data came from immunoSEQ multiplex PCR; TCRdb stores just in-frame clones and leaves some out. The data show under 350,000 clones, 14% seen once. Input material: naive CD4+ T cells from blood. These receptors all come from a man younger than 45 with type 1 diabetes.

The chain joins TRBV7-9 to TRBJ1-5; 9 bases are shared with TRBD1. CDR3 size: 15 residues. Germline V CDR1 and CDR2: SEHNR, FQNEAQ (reference sequence). V trimming: 5 bases; J trimming: 5 bases; junction bases outside the gene matches: 7. CDR3 bases: TGTGCCAGCAGCCCAGGGACAGGGTGGGATCAGCCCCAGCATTTT. As protein: CASSPGTGWDQPQHF.

This clone was counted between two and nine times. The gene calls are TRBV18 and TRBJ2-7, with 8 bases fitting TRBD1. Germline V gene lookup returns CDR1 KGHSH and CDR2 LQKENI. The V gene end was trimmed by 5 bases and the J gene end by 7 bases; junction bases not matched to a gene: 7. The length of the CDR3 is 13 residues. Here the CDR3 DNA reads TGTGCCAGCTCATCCCAGGGGGCCGGAGAGCAGTACTTC. It encodes CASSSQGAGEQYF. Complete variable domain (other parts from reference TRBV18 and TRBJ2-7): NAGVMQNPRHLVRRRGQEARLRCSPMKGHSHVYWYRQLPEEGLKFMVYLQKENIIDESGMPKERFSAEFPKEGPSILRIQQVVRGDSAAYFCASSSQGAGEQYFGPGTRLTVT.

This clone came up a few times. The sample contains more than one DNA sequence encoding this CDR3. Written as DNA, the CDR3 is TGTGCCAGTAGTATTCAGGGGGGCACAGATACGCAGTATTTT. It encodes CASSIQGGTDTQYF. This chain connects TRBV19 to TRBJ2-3; TRBD1 matches 7 bases. Germline CDR1 is LNHDA and CDR2 is SQIVND (reference sequence). J lost 1 base, V lost 3 bases, and 1 base had no gene match. The CDR3 is 14 amino acids. The full variable domain, completed using reference TRBV19 and TRBJ2-3, is DGGITQSPKYLFRKEGQNVTLSCEQNLNHDAMYWYRQDPGQGLRLIYYSQIVNDFQKGDIAEGYSVSREKKESFPLTVTSAQKNPTAFYLCASSIQGGTDTQYFGPGTRLTVL.

This clone has more than one count but fewer than ten. The chain has TRBV18 and TRBJ2-3, with 12 bases lining up with TRBD2. After removal of 1 base from V and 5 bases from J, the junction contained 4 bases not matched to a gene. In germline, CDR1 is KGHSH, CDR2 LQKENI. The CDR3 length is 16 residues. DNA for the CDR3: TGTGCCAGCTCACCACGACTAGCGGGAGTGGGAGATACGCAGTATTTT. It specifies CASSPRLAGVGDTQYF.

As DNA, the CDR3 is TGCGCCAGCAGCTTAATACCTAGCGGGCAGAATGAGCAGTTCTTC. Amino acids: CASSLIPSGQNEQFF. The V and J genes are TRBV5-1 and TRBJ2-1, with 8 bases identical to TRBD2. V lost 2 bases to trimming and J lost 7 bases; unmatched junction nucleotides: 8. Looked up from germline, CDR1 is SGHRS and CDR2 is YFSETQ. The CDR3 is 15 amino acids.

This chain links TRBV6-5 with TRBJ2-5; D is perhaps TRBD2 (6 bases). The germline gives CDR1 MNHEY, CDR2 SVGAGI. Trimming shortened V by 0 bases and J by 4 bases, and 6 bases separated the two germline ends. The CDR3 consists of 13 residues. The CDR3 loop reads CASSYSGLETQYF. The DNA for the CDR3 is TGTGCCAGCAGTTACTCGGGACTAGAGACCCAGTACTTC.

The chain links TRBV27 to TRBJ2-3; a weak D match, TRBD1 (5 bases). Germline values: CDR1 MNHEY, CDR2 SMNVEV (reference sequence). Trimming took off 3 bases at V and 4 bases at J, with 8 bases between the two ends. The CDR3 covers 13 residues. CDR3 nucleotide sequence: TGTGCCAGCAGTTTGACAGAGGCAGATACGCAGTATTTT. Protein product: CASSLTEADTQYF.

The chain combines TRBV7-9 with TRBJ1-4; D call uncertain. The V and J ends lost 1 base and 2 bases respectively, with 5 bases between them. The CDR3 covers 14 residues. Germline CDR1 SEHNR, CDR2 FQNEAQ (reference sequence). The CDR3 DNA follows: TGTGCCAGCAGCTTAGACACCACTAATGAAAAACTGTTTTTT. Protein product: CASSLDTTNEKLFF.

The V and J genes are TRBV28 and TRBJ1-1; weak D call: TRBD1 (6 bases). This CDR3 contains 14 residues. V was cut by 10 bases and J by 1 base, with 16 bases left in between. Germline V gene data show CDR1 as MDHEN and CDR2 as SYDVKM. The CDR3 DNA sequence: TGTGCCACCTCAGACGGACAGAAGAACACTGAAGCTTTCTTT. This sequence encodes CATSDGQKNTEAFF.

In the case of this clone: The identical CDR3 is also encoded by other nucleotide sequences in the sample. The chain recombines TRBV28 with TRBJ2-7; D is possibly TRBD2 (5 bases). The CDR3 sequence is 14 residues long. V shed 2 bases and J shed 4 bases, with 12 bases lying between them. Germline V CDR1 and CDR2: MDHEN, SYDVKM. CDR3 sequence reads: CASSLSDRGYEQYF. The CDR3, as DNA: TGTGCCAGCAGTTTAAGTGACCGGGGTTACGAGCAGTACTTC.

The V gene is TRBV5-4, the J gene TRBJ1-2; TRBD1 matches at 8 bases. The CDR3 length is 14 residues. In germline, CDR1 is SGHNT, CDR2 YYREEE (reference sequence). V dropped 0 bases and J dropped 2; count of bases not matched to a gene: 0. The CDR3 bases are TGTGCCAGCAGCTTGGGGGACAGGAACTATGGCTACACCTTC. This codes for CASSLGDRNYGYTF.

This clone has more than one count but fewer than ten. V is TRBV10-3 and J is TRBJ2-1; 11 bases map to TRBD2. The CDR3 runs to 15 residues. In germline, CDR1 is ENHRY, CDR2 SYGVKD. The V segment lost 6 bases and the J segment 5 bases; nucleotides outside the gene matches: 6. The CDR3 reads CAISGSGRANNEQFF. CDR3 nucleotide sequence: TGTGCCATCAGCGGTAGCGGGAGGGCCAACAATGAGCAGTTCTTC.

The rearrangement joins TRBV5-1 to TRBJ2-4, with 7 bases matching TRBD2. Germline loops: CDR1 SGHRS, CDR2 YFSETQ. The J segment lost 4 bases and the V segment lost 4 bases, leaving 5 bases of the junction unmatched. The CDR3 sequence is 14 residues long. CDR3 protein: CASSPGLIKNIQYF. In DNA, the CDR3 is TGCGCCAGCAGCCCGGGACTAATTAAAAACATTCAGTACTTC.

The chain links TRBV11-2 to TRBJ2-2; no clear D. The germline V and J ends were trimmed by 4 bases and 1 base, with 4 bases remaining between them. The length of the CDR3 is 13 residues. Germline-derived CDR1 and CDR2 are SGHAT and FQNNGV. The CDR3, as DNA: TGTGCCAGCAGCTACATGAACACCGGGGAGCTGTTTTTT. Translation: CASSYMNTGELFF.

This clone appeared a few times. V usage is TRBV28 and J usage is TRBJ1-5; tentative D call: TRBD1 (6 bases). CDR3 size: 18 residues. Trimming removed 1 base at V and 2 bases at J, with 18 bases between. Germline-derived CDR1 and CDR2 are MDHEN and SYDVKM. In nucleotides, the CDR3 is TGTGCCAGCAGTTTATTGGCGCAGGGGCCGCCAGGCAATCAGCCCCAGCATTTT. As protein: CASSLLAQGPPGNQPQHF.

This clone was observed a handful of times. V and J are TRBV2 and TRBJ2-3, with 10 bases lining up with TRBD2. The CDR3 runs to 15 residues. The germline gives CDR1 SNHLY, CDR2 FYNNEI. The V and J ends lost 7 bases and 4 bases, in that order; junction bases with no gene match: 8. CDR3 sequence reads: CASIRLAGVADTQYF. CDR3 in DNA: TGTGCCAGCATCAGGCTAGCGGGAGTAGCAGATACGCAGTATTTT.

V usage is TRBV7-2 and J usage is TRBJ2-3, with D maybe TRBD2 (5 bases). CDR3 length: 14 amino acids. CDR1 is SGHTA, CDR2 FQGNSA, per germline. The V and J ends lost 8 bases and 2 bases respectively, with 14 bases between them. In nucleotides, the CDR3 is TGTGCCAGCCAGACACGGGGAAACACAGATACGCAGTATTTT. Encoded protein: CASQTRGNTDTQYF.

This chain uses TRBV7-3 with TRBJ2-3; 10 bases agree with TRBD2. The CDR3 is 17 residues long. Germline lookup yields CDR1 SGHTA and CDR2 FQGTGA. V gave up 5 bases and J gave up 6 bases; unmatched junction bases: 14. The CDR3 loop is CASSLRGLASVADTQYF. CDR3 in DNA: TGTGCCAGCAGCCTCCGGGGACTAGCGTCTGTCGCGGATACGCAGTATTTT.

This clone was detected only a few times. The genes are TRBV7-2 and TRBJ2-1; TRBD1 matches 10 bases. With 1 base clipped from V and 5 bases from J, the junction kept 2 bases outside the gene matches. In germline, CDR1 is SGHTA, CDR2 FQGNSA. The CDR3 consists of 15 residues. The CDR3 region is CASSLEGTGDNEQFF. CDR3 nucleotide sequence: TGTGCCAGCAGCTTAGAGGGGACAGGGGACAATGAGCAGTTCTTC. The complete variable domain, with remaining parts taken from reference TRBV7-2 and TRBJ2-1, reads GAGVSQSPSNKVTEKGKDVELRCDPISGHTALYWYRQSLGQGLEFLIYFQGNSAPDKSGLPSDRFSAERTGGSVSTLTIQRTQQEDSAVYLCASSLEGTGDNEQFFGPGTRLTVL.

In DNA, the CDR3 is TGCGCCAGCAGCCAAGGGCTGGCTAGCGGGAGACCCGAGCAGTACTTC. It translates to CASSQGLASGRPEQYF. The rearrangement joins TRBV4-3 to TRBJ2-5; TRBD2 aligns across 10 bases. The end of the DNA aligns better with TRBJ2-7, so the J call may be wrong. The CDR3 totals 16 residues. Germline CDR1 reads LGHNA; CDR2 reads YSLEER.

Only a few counts were recorded for this clone. For the CDR3, the DNA is TGTGCCAGCAGCTTAATAACGGGAACCTACAATGAGCAGTTCTTC. Its protein is CASSLITGTYNEQFF. This sequence joins TRBV11-2 and TRBJ2-1, with D perhaps matching TRBD2 (5 bases). Germline V lookup: CDR1 SGHAT, CDR2 FQNNGV. Deletions cut 2 bases from V and 2 bases from J, with 10 bases between. The CDR3 totals 15 residues.

This clone was detected only once. This chain joins TRBV19 and TRBJ1-5, with D perhaps TRBD1 (6 bases). The germline V and J ends were trimmed by 3 bases and 7 bases, with 10 bases remaining between them. Germline loops: CDR1 LNHDA, CDR2 SQIVND (reference sequence). There are 13 residues in the CDR3. The CDR3 here is CASSIRGAQPQHF. In DNA form, the CDR3 reads TGTGCCAGTAGTATCCGGGGGGCGCAGCCCCAGCATTTT.

The V call is TRBV18, the J call TRBJ1-5; TRBD1 matches 10 bases. The length of the CDR3 is 15 residues. With 6 bases clipped from V and 1 base from J, the junction kept 3 bases outside the gene matches. Germline loops: CDR1 KGHSH, CDR2 LQKENI. CDR3 bases: TGTGCCAGCTCGCAGGGACAGGGGAGCAATCAGCCCCAGCATTTT. Amino acids: CASSQGQGSNQPQHF. The entire variable domain, with the rest obtained from reference TRBV18 and TRBJ1-5, is as follows: NAGVMQNPRHLVRRRGQEARLRCSPMKGHSHVYWYRQLPEEGLKFMVYLQKENIIDESGMPKERFSAEFPKEGPSILRIQQVVRGDSAAYFCASSQGQGSNQPQHFGDGTRLSIL.

This clone occurred a few times. The V call is TRBV28, the J call TRBJ2-3; TRBD2 matches at 9 bases. Germline CDR1 MDHEN, CDR2 SYDVKM. CDR3 size: 15 residues. With 6 bases clipped from V and 7 bases from J, the junction kept 11 bases outside the gene matches. CDR3 sequence reads: CASRTAGTSTNTQYF. As DNA, the CDR3 is TGTGCCAGCAGGACAGCCGGGACTAGCACGAATACGCAGTATTTT.

The chain uses TRBV29-1 and TRBJ2-7, with 9 nucleotides matching TRBD2. The germline V gene has CDR1 SQVTM and CDR2 ANQGSEA. This CDR3 is built from 14 residues. The junction had 4 bases not matched to a gene; V was cut back by 4 bases and J by 0 bases. CDR3 protein: CSVVISGSSYEQYF. CDR3 DNA sequence: TGCAGCGTTGTTATTAGCGGGAGCTCCTACGAGCAGTACTTC.

This clone was observed a handful of times. The rearrangement joins TRBV30 to TRBJ2-4, with D possibly matching TRBD1 (5 bases). The CDR3 sequence is 17 residues long. Trimming cost V 0 bases and J 2 bases, with 17 bases left between them. Germline V gene lookup returns CDR1 GTSNPN and CDR2 SVGIG (reference sequence). The CDR3 nucleotides read TGTGCCTGGAGTGTGGGTGTCTTGACAGTACCCAAAAACATTCAGTACTTC. Protein sequence: CAWSVGVLTVPKNIQYF.

The V call is TRBV10-3, the J call TRBJ2-7; TRBD2 matches 9 bases. Trimming removed 0 bases from V and 0 bases from J; junction bases left unmatched: 3. This CDR3 has 16 residues. Germline V gives CDR1 ENHRY, CDR2 SYGVKD. CDR3 DNA sequence: TGTGCCATCAGTGAGTCAGCTAGCGGGAACTCCTACGAGCAGTACTTC. Translated, it gives CAISESASGNSYEQYF.

There are a few counts of this clone. This chain links TRBV2 with TRBJ2-2; 7 bases map to TRBD1. This CDR3 has 12 residues. Germline CDR1 is SNHLY and CDR2 is FYNNEI. V shed 5 bases, J shed 8 bases, and the junction held 2 bases outside the gene matches. The CDR3 sequence is CASSSQGGELFF. In nucleotides, the CDR3 is TGTGCCAGCAGTTCACAGGGGGGGGAGCTGTTTTTT.